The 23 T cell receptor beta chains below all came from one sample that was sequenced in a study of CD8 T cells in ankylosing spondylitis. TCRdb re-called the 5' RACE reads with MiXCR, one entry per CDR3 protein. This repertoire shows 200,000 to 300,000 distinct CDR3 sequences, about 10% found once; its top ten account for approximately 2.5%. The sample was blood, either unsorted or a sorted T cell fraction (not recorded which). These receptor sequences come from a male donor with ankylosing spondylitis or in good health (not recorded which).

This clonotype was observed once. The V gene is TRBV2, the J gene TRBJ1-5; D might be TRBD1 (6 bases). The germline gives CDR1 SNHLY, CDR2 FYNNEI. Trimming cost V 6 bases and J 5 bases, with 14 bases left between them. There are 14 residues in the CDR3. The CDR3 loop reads CASRYRASDQPQHF. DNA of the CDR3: TGTGCCAGCAGGTACAGGGCCAGCGATCAGCCCCAGCATTTT.

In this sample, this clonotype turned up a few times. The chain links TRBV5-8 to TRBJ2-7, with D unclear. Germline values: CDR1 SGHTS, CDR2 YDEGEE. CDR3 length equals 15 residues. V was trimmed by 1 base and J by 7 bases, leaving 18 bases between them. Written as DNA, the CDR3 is TGTGCCAGCAGCTTGCTCCCTTCCACACCCGGAGAGCAGTACTTC. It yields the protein CASSLLPSTPGEQYF.

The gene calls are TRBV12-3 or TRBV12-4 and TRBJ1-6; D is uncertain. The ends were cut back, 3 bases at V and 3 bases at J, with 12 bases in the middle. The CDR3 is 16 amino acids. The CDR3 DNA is TGTGCCAGCAGTTTCGTAGAGCCCTTCTATAATTCACCCCTCCACTTT. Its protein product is CASSFVEPFYNSPLHF.

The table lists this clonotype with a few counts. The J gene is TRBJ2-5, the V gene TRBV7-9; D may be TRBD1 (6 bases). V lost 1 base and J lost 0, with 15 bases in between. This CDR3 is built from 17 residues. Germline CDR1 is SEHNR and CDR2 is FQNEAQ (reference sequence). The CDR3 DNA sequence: TGTGCCAGCAGCTTAGGGTCGCAGGGGATTAACCAAGAGACCCAGTACTTC. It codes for CASSLGSQGINQETQYF.

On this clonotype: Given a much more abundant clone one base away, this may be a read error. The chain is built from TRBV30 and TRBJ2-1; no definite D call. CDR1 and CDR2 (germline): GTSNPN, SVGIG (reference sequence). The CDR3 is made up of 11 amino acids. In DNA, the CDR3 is TGTGCTGAAAACTCCTGCAATGAGCAGTTCTTC. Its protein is CAENSCNEQFF.

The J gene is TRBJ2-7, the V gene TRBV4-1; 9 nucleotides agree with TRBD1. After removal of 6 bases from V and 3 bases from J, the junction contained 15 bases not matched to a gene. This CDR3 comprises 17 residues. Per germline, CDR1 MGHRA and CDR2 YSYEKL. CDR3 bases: TGCGCCAGCAGTCACAAGGTCACAGGGGGCCTAGACTACGAGCAGTACTTC. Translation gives CASSHKVTGGLDYEQYF.

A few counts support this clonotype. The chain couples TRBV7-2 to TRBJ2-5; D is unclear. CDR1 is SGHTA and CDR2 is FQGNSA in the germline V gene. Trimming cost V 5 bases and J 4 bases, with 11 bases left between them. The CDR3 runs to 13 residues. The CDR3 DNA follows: TGTGCCAGCAGCCCCGACCTCTTAGAGACCCAGTACTTC. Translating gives CASSPDLLETQYF. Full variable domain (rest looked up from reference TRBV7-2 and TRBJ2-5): GAGVSQSPSNKVTEKGKDVELRCDPISGHTALYWYRQSLGQGLEFLIYFQGNSAPDKSGLPSDRFSAERTGGSVSTLTIQRTQQEDSAVYLCASSPDLLETQYFGPGTRLLVL.

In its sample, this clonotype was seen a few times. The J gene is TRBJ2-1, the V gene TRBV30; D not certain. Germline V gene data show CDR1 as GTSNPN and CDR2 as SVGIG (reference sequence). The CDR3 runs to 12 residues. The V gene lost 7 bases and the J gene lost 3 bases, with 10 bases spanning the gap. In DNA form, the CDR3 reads TGTGCCTTTCCGATCCACTACAATGAGCAGTTCTTC. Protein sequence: CAFPIHYNEQFF.

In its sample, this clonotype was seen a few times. As DNA, the CDR3 is TGTGCCAGCAGCTTAGGGAGGACAACAGGGGGATTCGGCGAAAAACTGTTTTTT. This encodes CASSLGRTTGGFGEKLFF. The V and J genes are TRBV11-1 and TRBJ1-4; TRBD1 matches at 8 bases. V trimming: 1 base; J trimming: 8 bases; junction bases outside the gene matches: 15. From germline, CDR1 is SGHAT and CDR2 FQDESV (reference sequence). The CDR3 loop spans 18 amino acids. Supplemented by reference TRBV11-1 and TRBJ1-4, the full variable domain reads EAEVAQSPRYKITEKSQAVAFWCDPISGHATLYWYRQILGQGPELLVQFQDESVVDDSQLPKDRFSAERLKGVDSTLKIQPAELGDSAMYLCASSLGRTTGGFGEKLFFGSGTQLSVL.

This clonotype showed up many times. The CDR3 loop is CASSGQFNEQFF. CDR3 bases: TGTGCCAGCAGTGGACAGTTCAATGAGCAGTTCTTC. The rearrangement links TRBV3-1 to TRBJ2-1; D might be TRBD1 (6 bases). This CDR3 is 12 amino acids long. The ends were cut back, 6 bases at V and 6 bases at J, with 9 bases in the middle. CDR1 and CDR2 (germline): LGHDT, YNNKEL (reference sequence).

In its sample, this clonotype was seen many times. The CDR3 DNA follows: TGCAGTGCTAGAGAGGTCGAAGGACAGCAAGAGACCCAGTACTTC. This gives the protein CSAREVEGQQETQYF. The rearrangement links TRBV20-1 to TRBJ2-5; D perhaps matches TRBD1 (6 bases). The CDR3 contains 15 residues. V was pared by 0 bases and J by 2 bases, with 13 bases between. The germline gives CDR1 DFQATT, CDR2 SNEGSKA (reference sequence).

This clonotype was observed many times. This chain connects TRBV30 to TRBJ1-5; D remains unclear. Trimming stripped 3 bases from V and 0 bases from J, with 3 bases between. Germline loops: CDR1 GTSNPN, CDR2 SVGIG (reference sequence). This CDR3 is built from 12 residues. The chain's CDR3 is CAWSDSNQPQHF. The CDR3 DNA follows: TGTGCCTGGAGCGATAGCAATCAGCCCCAGCATTTT.

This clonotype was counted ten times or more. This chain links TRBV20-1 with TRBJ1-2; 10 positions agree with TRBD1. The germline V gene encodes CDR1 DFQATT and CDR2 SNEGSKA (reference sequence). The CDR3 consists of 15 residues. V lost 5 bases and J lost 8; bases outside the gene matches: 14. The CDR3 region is CSAFGPGQGNEGYTF. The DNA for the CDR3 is TGCAGTGCTTTTGGACCGGGACAGGGGAATGAGGGCTACACCTTC.

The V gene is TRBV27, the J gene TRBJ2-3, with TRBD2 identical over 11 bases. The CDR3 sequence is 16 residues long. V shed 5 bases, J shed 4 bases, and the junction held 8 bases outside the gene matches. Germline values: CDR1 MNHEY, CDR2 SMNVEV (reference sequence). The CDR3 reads CASSPQLAGDPDTQYF. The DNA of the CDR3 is TGTGCCAGCAGTCCGCAACTAGCGGGAGACCCAGATACGCAGTATTTT.

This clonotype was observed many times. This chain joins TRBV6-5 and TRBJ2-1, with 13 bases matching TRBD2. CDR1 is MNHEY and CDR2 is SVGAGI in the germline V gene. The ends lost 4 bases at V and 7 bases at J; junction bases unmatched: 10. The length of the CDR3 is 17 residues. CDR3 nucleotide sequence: TGTGCCAGCAGTTTCCTCCGGACTAGCGGGAGAGGAAATGAGCAGTTCTTC. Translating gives CASSFLRTSGRGNEQFF.

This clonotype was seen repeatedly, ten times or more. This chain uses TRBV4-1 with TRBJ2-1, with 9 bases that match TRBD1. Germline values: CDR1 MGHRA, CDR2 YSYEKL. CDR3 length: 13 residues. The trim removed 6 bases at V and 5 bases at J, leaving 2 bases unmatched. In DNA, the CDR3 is TGCGCCAGCAGTCGACAGGGGGACAATGAGCAGTTCTTC. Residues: CASSRQGDNEQFF.

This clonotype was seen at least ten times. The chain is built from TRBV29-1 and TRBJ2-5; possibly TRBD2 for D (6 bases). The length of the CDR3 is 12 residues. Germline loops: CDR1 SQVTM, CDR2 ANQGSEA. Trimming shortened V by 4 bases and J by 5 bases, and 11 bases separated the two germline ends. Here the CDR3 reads CSVGHGSETQYF. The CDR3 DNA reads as TGCAGCGTTGGACACGGGAGTGAGACCCAGTACTTC.

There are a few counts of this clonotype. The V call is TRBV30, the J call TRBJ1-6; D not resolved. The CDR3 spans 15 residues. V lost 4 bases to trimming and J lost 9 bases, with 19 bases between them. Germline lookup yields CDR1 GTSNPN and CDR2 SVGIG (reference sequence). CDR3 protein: CAWKRKRSRGSPLHF. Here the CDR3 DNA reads TGTGCCTGGAAGCGTAAGAGAAGCCGTGGTTCACCCCTCCACTTT.

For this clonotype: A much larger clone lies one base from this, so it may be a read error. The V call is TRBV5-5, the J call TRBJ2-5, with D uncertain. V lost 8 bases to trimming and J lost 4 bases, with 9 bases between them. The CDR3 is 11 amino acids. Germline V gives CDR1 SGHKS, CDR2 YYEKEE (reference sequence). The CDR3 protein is CARTPGETQYF. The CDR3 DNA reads TGTGCCAGAACCCCGGGAGAGACCCAGTACTTC.

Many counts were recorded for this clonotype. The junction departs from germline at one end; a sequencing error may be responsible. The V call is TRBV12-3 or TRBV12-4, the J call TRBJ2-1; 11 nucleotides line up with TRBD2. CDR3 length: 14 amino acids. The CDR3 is CASRLAGGPNEQFF. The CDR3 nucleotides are TGTGCCAGCAGGTTAGCGGGAGGGCCGAATGAGCAGTTCTTC.

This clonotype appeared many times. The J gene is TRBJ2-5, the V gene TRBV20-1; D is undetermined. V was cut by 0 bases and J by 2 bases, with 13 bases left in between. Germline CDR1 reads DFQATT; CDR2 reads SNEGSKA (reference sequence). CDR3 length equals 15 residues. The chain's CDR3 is CSARDRGLHQETQYF. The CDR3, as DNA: TGCAGTGCTAGAGATAGAGGCCTACATCAAGAGACCCAGTACTTC.

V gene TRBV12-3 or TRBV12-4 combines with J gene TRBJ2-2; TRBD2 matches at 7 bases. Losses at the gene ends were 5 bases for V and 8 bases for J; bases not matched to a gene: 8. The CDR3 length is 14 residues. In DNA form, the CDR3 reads TGTGCCAGCAGTCCAGGGACTACTAAAGGGGAGCTGTTTTTT. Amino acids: CASSPGTTKGELFF.

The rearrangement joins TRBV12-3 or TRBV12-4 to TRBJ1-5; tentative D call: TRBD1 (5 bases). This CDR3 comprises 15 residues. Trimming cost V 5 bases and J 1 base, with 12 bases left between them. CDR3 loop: CASSTGGVSNQPQHF. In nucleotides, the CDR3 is TGTGCCAGCAGTACTGGGGGGGTAAGCAATCAGCCCCAGCATTTT.